This T cell receptor (beta chain) appears in the sequencing data of a study of T-cell reconstitution after alpha-beta-depleted transplantation in children. Unique molecular identifiers were incorporated during preparation of the TCRbeta library. TCRdb re-called the PCR reads with MiXCR, one entry per CDR3 protein. The profile shows hundreds of thousands of distinct CDR3 sequences, 15% to 20% of them singletons. With regard to this clonotype: Its target is not known.

General study results and limits: T-cell counts and diversity at one year post-transplant came mainly from newly produced T cells. Two months or so post-transplant, alpha-beta T cells reportedly derived from several hundred expanded graft clones. The origin of high day-60 TCRbeta diversity in some patients lay in surviving recipient T cells and thymic progenitors.

Sequencing used PBMCs, mostly from graft donor cells, obtained 360 days after TCRalphabeta/CD19-depleted stem cell transplant. This receptor was obtained from a boy less than two years old who had a stem cell transplant for Wiskott-Aldrich syndrome, so the T cells may come from the graft donor.

The CDR3 sequence: CASSLGGTGKAGELFF. In DNA, the CDR3 is TGTGCCAGCAGTTTAGGGGGGACAGGGAAGGCCGGGGAGCTGTTTTTT. The chain has TRBV12-3 or TRBV12-4 and TRBJ2-2; TRBD1 agrees at 9 bases. This CDR3 comprises 16 residues. V trimming: 1 base; J trimming: 6 bases; junction bases outside the gene matches: 6.